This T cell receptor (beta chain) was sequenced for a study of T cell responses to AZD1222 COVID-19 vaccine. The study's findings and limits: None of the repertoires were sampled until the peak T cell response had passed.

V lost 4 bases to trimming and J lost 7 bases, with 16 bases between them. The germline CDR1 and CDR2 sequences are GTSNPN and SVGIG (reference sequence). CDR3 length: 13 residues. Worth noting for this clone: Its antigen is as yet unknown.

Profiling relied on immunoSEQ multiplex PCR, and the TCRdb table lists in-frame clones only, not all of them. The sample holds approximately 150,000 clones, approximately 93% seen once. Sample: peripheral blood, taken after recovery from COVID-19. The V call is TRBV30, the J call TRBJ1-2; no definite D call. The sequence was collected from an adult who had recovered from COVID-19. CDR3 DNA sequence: TGTGCCTGGAACGGTGTGGGAATCGGTGGCTACACCTTC. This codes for CAWNGVGIGGYTF.